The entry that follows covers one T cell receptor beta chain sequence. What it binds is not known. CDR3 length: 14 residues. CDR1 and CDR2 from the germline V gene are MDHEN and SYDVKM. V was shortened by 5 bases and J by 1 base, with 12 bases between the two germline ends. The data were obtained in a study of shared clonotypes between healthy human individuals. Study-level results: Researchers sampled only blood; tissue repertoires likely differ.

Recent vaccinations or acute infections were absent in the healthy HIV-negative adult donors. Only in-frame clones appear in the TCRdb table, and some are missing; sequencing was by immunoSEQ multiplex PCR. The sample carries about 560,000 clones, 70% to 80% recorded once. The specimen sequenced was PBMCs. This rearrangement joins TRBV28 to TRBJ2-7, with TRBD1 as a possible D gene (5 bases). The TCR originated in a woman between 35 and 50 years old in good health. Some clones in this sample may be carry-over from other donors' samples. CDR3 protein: CASSPWTRSYEQYF. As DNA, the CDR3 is TGTGCCAGCAGTCCGTGGACACGATCCTACGAGCAGTACTTC. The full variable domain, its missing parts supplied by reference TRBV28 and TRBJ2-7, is DVKVTQSSRYLVKRTGEKVFLECVQDMDHENMFWYRQDPGLGLRLIYFSYDVKMKEKGDIPEGYSVSREKKERFSLILESASTNQTSMYLCASSPWTRSYEQYFGPGTRLTVT.